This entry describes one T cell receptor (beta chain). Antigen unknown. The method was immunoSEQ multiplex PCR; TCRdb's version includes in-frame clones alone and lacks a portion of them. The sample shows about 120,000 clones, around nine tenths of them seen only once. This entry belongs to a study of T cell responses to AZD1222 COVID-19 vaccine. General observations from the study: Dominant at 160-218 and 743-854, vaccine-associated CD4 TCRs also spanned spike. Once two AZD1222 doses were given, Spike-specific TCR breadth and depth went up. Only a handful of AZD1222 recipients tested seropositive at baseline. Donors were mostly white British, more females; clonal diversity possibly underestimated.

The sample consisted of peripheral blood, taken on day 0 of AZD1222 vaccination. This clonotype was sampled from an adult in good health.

The CDR3 protein is CASSLRSGSFNEQFF. CDR3 in DNA: TGTGCCAGCAGCTTACGGTCGGGGAGCTTCAATGAGCAGTTCTTC. V is TRBV7-3 and J is TRBJ2-1; perhaps TRBD2 as D (5 bases). Trimming left V 2 bases short and J 6 bases short, with 14 bases between. Germline V gives CDR1 SGHTA, CDR2 FQGTGA. This CDR3 contains 15 residues.